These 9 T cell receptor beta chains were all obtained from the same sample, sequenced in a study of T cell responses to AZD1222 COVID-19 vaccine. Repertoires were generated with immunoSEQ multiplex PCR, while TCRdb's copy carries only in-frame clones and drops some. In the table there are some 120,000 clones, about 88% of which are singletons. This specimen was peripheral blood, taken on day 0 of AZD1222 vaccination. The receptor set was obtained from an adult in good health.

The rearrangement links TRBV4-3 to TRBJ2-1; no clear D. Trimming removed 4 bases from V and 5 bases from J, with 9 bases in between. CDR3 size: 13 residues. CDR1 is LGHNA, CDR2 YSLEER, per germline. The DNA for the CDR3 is TGCGCCAGCAGCCCACGGCTCGACAATGAGCAGTTCTTC. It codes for CASSPRLDNEQFF.

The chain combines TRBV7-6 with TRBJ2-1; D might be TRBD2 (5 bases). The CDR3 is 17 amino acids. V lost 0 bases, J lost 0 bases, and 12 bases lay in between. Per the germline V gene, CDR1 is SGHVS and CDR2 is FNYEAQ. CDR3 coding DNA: TGTGCCAGCAGCTTAGCGGGAGAATTGAGCTCCTACAATGAGCAGTTCTTC. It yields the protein CASSLAGELSSYNEQFF.

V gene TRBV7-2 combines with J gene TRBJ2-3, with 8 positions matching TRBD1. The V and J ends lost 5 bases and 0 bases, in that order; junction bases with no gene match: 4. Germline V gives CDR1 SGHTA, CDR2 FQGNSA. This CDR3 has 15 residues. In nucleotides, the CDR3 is TGTGCCAGCAGCCCAGACAGGGGTAGCACAGATACGCAGTATTTT. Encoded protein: CASSPDRGSTDTQYF.

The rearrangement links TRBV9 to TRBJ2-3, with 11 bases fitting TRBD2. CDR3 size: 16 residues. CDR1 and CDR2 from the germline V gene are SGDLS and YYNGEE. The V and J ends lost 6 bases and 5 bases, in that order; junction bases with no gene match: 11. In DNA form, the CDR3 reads TGTGCCAGCACCACGGGGGCTAGCGGGAGGTTAGATACGCAGTATTTT. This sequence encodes CASTTGASGRLDTQYF.

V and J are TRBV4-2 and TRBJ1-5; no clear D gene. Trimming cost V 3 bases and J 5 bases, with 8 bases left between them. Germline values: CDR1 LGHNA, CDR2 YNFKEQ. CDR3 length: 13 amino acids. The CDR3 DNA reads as TGTGCCAGCAGCCATTTACTCGATCAGCCCCAGCATTTT. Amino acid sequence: CASSHLLDQPQHF.

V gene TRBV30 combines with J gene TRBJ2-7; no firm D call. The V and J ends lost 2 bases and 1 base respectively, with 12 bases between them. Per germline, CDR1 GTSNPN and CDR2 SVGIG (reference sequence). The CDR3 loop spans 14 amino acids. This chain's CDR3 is CAWSSPLRSYEQYF. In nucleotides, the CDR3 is TGTGCCTGGAGTTCCCCCCTGAGATCCTACGAGCAGTACTTC.

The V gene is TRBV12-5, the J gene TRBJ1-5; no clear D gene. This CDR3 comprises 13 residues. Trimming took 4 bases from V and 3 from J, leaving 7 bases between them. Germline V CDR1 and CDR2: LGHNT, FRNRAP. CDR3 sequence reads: CASGSGHNQPQHF. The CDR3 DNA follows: TGTGCTAGTGGTTCAGGTCACAATCAGCCCCAGCATTTT. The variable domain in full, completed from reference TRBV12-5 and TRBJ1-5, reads DARVTQTPRHKVTEMGQEVTMRCQPILGHNTVFWYRQTMMQGLELLAYFRNRAPLDDSGMPKDRFSAEMPDATLATLKIQPSEPRDSAVYFCASGSGHNQPQHFGDGTRLSIL.

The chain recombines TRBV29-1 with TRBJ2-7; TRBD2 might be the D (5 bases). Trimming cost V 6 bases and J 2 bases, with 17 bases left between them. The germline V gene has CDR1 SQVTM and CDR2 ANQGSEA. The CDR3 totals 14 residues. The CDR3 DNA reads TGCAGCGTCGGAGGTTCTAGTGTCGCCTACGAGCAGTACTTC. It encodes CSVGGSSVAYEQYF.

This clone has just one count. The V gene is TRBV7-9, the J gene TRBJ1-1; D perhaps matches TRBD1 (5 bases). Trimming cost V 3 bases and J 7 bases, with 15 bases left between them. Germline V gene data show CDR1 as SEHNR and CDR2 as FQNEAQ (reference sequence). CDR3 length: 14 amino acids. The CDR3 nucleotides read TGTGCCAGCAGCTTCCCCCGACGGGGCGGTGAAGCTTTCTTT. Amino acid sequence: CASSFPRRGGEAFF.